Sequencing of this T cell receptor beta chain was carried out in a study of blood T cell repertoires in COVID-19. TCRdb's table, derived via immunoSEQ multiplex PCR, lists solely in-frame clones and lacks some. Of roughly 250,000 clones in the sample, 80% to 90% are singletons; the top ten hold roughly 8.6%. This CDR3 region has 13 residues. The V end was cut by 6 bases, the J end by 3 bases, with 12 bases between. Germline V gene data show CDR1 as MDHEN and CDR2 as SYDVKM. J is TRBJ2-7 and V is TRBV28; no clear D. Sequencing used PBMCs or T cells enriched from blood (not recorded which). The TCR sequence derives from a man in his forties who had recovered from COVID-19. The CDR3 is CASSSTPIYEQYF. Here the CDR3 DNA reads TGTGCCAGCAGCTCGACTCCTATCTACGAGCAGTACTTC.